This T cell receptor beta chain appears in the sequencing data of a study of blood T cell repertoires in COVID-19. The wider study: T cells, B-cell-depleted T cells, or PBMCs provided the cDNA or gDNA that served as material.

Recruited during active infection, patients (from Seattle) were subsequently followed longitudinally. The CDR3 contains 15 residues. CDR1 and CDR2 from the germline V gene are MNHNS and SASEGT. V was cut by 0 bases and J by 6 bases, with 11 bases left in between. Measured with immunoSEQ multiplex PCR; TCRdb has only the in-frame clones, and not every one. The repertoire holds around 100,000 clones, 90% seen once, with 6.5% to 8.5% in the top ten. The material sequenced was peripheral blood. This receptor was identified in a man between 18 and 29 years old with COVID-19, enrolled during active disease. V is TRBV6-1 and J is TRBJ2-2; D call uncertain. The CDR3 nucleotides read TGTGCCAGCAGTGAAGCCGCTCCAGAGGCCGGGGAGCTGTTTTTT. Translated: CASSEAAPEAGELFF.